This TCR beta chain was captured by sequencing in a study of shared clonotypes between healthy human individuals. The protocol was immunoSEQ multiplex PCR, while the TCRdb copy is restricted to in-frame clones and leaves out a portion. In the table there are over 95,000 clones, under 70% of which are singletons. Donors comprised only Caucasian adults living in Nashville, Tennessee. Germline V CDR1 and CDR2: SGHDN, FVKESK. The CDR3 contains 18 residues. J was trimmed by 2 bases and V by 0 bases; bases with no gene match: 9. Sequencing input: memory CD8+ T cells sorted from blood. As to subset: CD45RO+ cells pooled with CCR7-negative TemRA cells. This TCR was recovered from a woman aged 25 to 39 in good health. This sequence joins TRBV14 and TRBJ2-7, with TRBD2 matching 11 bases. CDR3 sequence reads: CASSQDDQTSGVTYEQYF. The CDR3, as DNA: TGTGCCAGCAGCCAAGATGATCAGACTAGCGGGGTAACCTACGAGCAGTACTTC.